This T cell receptor (beta chain) was sequenced for a study of blood T cell repertoires in COVID-19. Study in general: The samples span acute and convalescent COVID-19 from the United States, Italy and Spain. PBMCs, B-cell-depleted T cells, or T cells were the source of the cDNA or gDNA that made up the material.

As handled by the study authors: From reference gene primer amplification, estimates of nucleated cell counts were derived. The table came from immunoSEQ multiplex PCR; TCRdb's copy has only in-frame clones and leaves some out. V and J calls and clone size are those listed in that table; D and trimming were worked out from the DNA. Among 130,000 to 150,000 clones listed, approximately 80% were seen once. V shed 4 bases and J 6 bases; nucleotides not matched to a gene: 8. This CDR3 is 15 amino acids long. The germline CDR1 and CDR2 sequences are SGHVS and FQNEAQ. This receptor was taken from a human donor with acute or convalescent COVID-19. The donor label of this sample is uncertain. The sequenced sample was peripheral blood. This rearrangement joins TRBV7-8 to TRBJ2-7, with 11 bases that match TRBD1. CDR3 sequence reads: CASSYGQGANGEQYF. In nucleotides, the CDR3 is TGTGCCAGCAGCTACGGACAGGGGGCGAACGGCGAGCAGTACTTC.